A selection of T cell receptor beta chains follows, all from one sample in a study of metastatic and nonmetastatic thyroid tumors. MiXCR re-clonotyped the PCR reads for TCRdb. The sample carries tens of thousands of clones, around a quarter recorded once. The sequenced sample was blood. These receptors all come from a female donor with papillary thyroid cancer or a benign thyroid nodule (not recorded which). Some clones in this sample may be carry-over from other donors' samples. CDR3s include the opening cysteine and the closing phenylalanine or tryptophan. A D gene is named only where the DNA matches it firmly. Expanded clones are given a class, and other clones once, few, many or no size at all.

v_call: TRBV2
j_call: TRBJ2-2
clone_size: few
d_call: -
cdr3_aa: CASTGYLSTGELFF
cdr3_nt: TGTGCCAGCACGGGGTACCTTAGCACCGGGGAGCTGTTTTTT

v_call: TRBV27
j_call: TRBJ2-3
clone_size: many
d_call: -
cdr3_aa: CASSLARDLGTDTQYF
cdr3_nt: TGTGCCAGCAGTTTGGCCAGGGACTTAGGCACAGATACGCAGTATTTT

v_call: TRBV4-3
j_call: TRBJ2-3
clone_size: many
d_call: TRBD1
cdr3_aa: CASSQEGGARPFTDTQYF
cdr3_nt: TGCGCCAGCAGCCAAGAAGGGGGCGCCCGACCCTTCACAGATACGCAGTATTTT

v_call: TRBV30
j_call: TRBJ2-2
clone_size: once
d_call: -
cdr3_aa: CAWSVAGLNTGELFF
cdr3_nt: TGTGCCTGGAGTGTTGCGGGCCTCAACACCGGGGAGCTGTTTTTT

v_call: TRBV5-6
j_call: TRBJ2-3
clone_size: many
d_call: -
cdr3_aa: CASSSYLGKDTQYF
cdr3_nt: TGTGCCAGCAGCTCCTACCTGGGGAAAGATACGCAGTATTTT

v_call: TRBV4-1
j_call: TRBJ2-1
clone_size: few
d_call: -
cdr3_aa: CASSQRRSEQFF
cdr3_nt: TGCGCCAGCAGCCAGCGGAGGAGCGAGCAGTTCTTC

v_call: TRBV7-2
j_call: TRBJ2-7
clone_size: -
d_call: -
cdr3_aa: CASSSDLGAYEQYF
cdr3_nt: TGTGCCAGCAGCTCAGACCTCGGAGCCTACGAGCAGTACTTC

v_call: TRBV24-1
j_call: TRBJ2-1
clone_size: many
d_call: -
cdr3_aa: CATSDLGAEAYNEQFF
cdr3_nt: TGTGCCACCAGTGACCTGGGGGCGGAAGCATACAATGAGCAGTTCTTC

v_call: TRBV20-1
j_call: TRBJ2-2
clone_size: many
d_call: TRBD1
cdr3_aa: CSATQALLQGARTGELFF
cdr3_nt: TGCAGTGCTACCCAGGCTCTATTACAGGGGGCGCGAACCGGGGAGCTGTTTTTT

v_call: TRBV19
j_call: TRBJ1-1
clone_size: many
d_call: -
cdr3_aa: CASSIKGAEAFF
cdr3_nt: TGTGCCAGTAGTATAAAGGGGGCTGAAGCTTTCTTT

v_call: TRBV7-9
j_call: TRBJ2-7
clone_size: medium-sized
d_call: TRBD2
cdr3_aa: CASSSLRTSGMYEQYF
cdr3_nt: TGTGCCAGCAGCTCCCTCCGGACTAGCGGAATGTACGAGCAGTACTTC

v_call: TRBV6-1
j_call: TRBJ1-5
clone_size: -
d_call: -
cdr3_aa: CASADDHSNQPQHF
cdr3_nt: TGTGCCAGTGCGGACGATCATAGCAATCAGCCCCAGCATTTT

v_call: TRBV9
j_call: TRBJ1-3
clone_size: many
d_call: TRBD1
cdr3_aa: CASSATGQGIGGNTIYF
cdr3_nt: TGTGCCAGCAGCGCGACCGGACAGGGTATAGGTGGAAACACCATATATTTT

v_call: TRBV7-2
j_call: TRBJ2-5
clone_size: many
d_call: -
cdr3_aa: CASSLFPGEAETQYF
cdr3_nt: TGTGCCAGCAGCTTATTTCCGGGAGAGGCAGAGACCCAGTACTTC

v_call: TRBV2
j_call: TRBJ2-7
clone_size: few
d_call: TRBD1
cdr3_aa: CASSFGTGVYEQYF
cdr3_nt: TGTGCCAGCAGTTTCGGGACAGGGGTCTACGAGCAGTACTTC

v_call: TRBV25-1
j_call: TRBJ2-3
clone_size: few
d_call: TRBD1
cdr3_aa: CASATGGSTDTQYF
cdr3_nt: TGTGCCAGCGCGACAGGGGGCAGCACGGATACGCAGTATTTT

v_call: TRBV3-1
j_call: TRBJ2-3
clone_size: -
d_call: TRBD2
cdr3_aa: CASSQGGGGDTQYF
cdr3_nt: TGTGCCAGCAGCCAAGGGGGGGGAGGAGATACGCAGTATTTT

v_call: TRBV24-1
j_call: TRBJ2-7
clone_size: medium-sized
d_call: TRBD1
cdr3_aa: CATSDSGGQGRFYEQYF
cdr3_nt: TGTGCCACCAGTGATTCCGGGGGACAGGGGAGGTTCTACGAGCAGTACTTC

v_call: TRBV5-1
j_call: TRBJ2-2
clone_size: -
d_call: TRBD1
cdr3_aa: CASSLAGTGETGELFF
cdr3_nt: TGCGCCAGCAGCTTGGCCGGGACAGGGGAAACCGGGGAGCTGTTTTTT

v_call: TRBV6-1
j_call: TRBJ1-5
clone_size: -
d_call: -
cdr3_aa: CASSEVLRQPQHF
cdr3_nt: TGTGCCAGCAGTGAAGTCTTGCGTCAGCCCCAGCATTTT

v_call: TRBV6-2/TRBV6-3
j_call: TRBJ1-5
clone_size: medium-sized
d_call: -
cdr3_aa: CASSYSGDQPQHF
cdr3_nt: TGTGCCAGCAGTTACTCTGGGGATCAGCCCCAGCATTTT

v_call: TRBV24-1
j_call: TRBJ2-7
clone_size: medium-sized
d_call: TRBD2
cdr3_aa: CATSVSGRDPNEQYF
cdr3_nt: TGTGCCACCAGTGTCAGCGGGAGGGATCCCAACGAGCAGTACTTC

v_call: TRBV9
j_call: TRBJ1-3
clone_size: few
d_call: -
cdr3_aa: CASSVGQGRNTIYF
cdr3_nt: TGTGCCAGCAGCGTAGGGCAGGGCAGAAACACCATATATTTT

v_call: TRBV5-4
j_call: TRBJ2-3
clone_size: few
d_call: -
cdr3_aa: CASSRGTVWTDTQYF
cdr3_nt: TGTGCCAGCAGCCGCGGGACAGTTTGGACGGATACGCAGTATTTT

v_call: TRBV20-1
j_call: TRBJ1-5
clone_size: -
d_call: -
cdr3_aa: CSGTEDSNQPQHF
cdr3_nt: TGCAGTGGGACGGAAGATAGCAATCAGCCCCAGCATTTT